This TCR beta chain was captured in a study of early T cells in non-severe SARS-CoV-2 infection. The CDR3 sequence is 15 residues long. Per germline, CDR1 ENHRY and CDR2 SYGVKD. This clonotype was found a few times. The junction departs from the called germline gene at one end, perhaps through a read error. TCRdb reanalysed the 5' RACE reads using MiXCR and keeps one entry per CDR3 protein. The sample carries some 120,000 distinct CDR3 sequences, 14% to 15% recorded once. V gene TRBV10-3 combines with J gene TRBJ2-7, with a tentative D call TRBD1 (6 bases). The sequenced sample consisted of whole blood. This sequence originates from an adult who was a healthcare worker with PCR-confirmed SARS-CoV-2 infection or an uninfected control (not recorded which). CDR3: CAISAGHPSSYEQYF. CDR3 DNA sequence: TGTGCCATCAGTGCGGGACACCCCAGCTCCTACGAACAGTACTTC.